This T cell receptor beta chain was profiled in a study of T cell repertoires in cytomegalovirus infection. Study background: Well-studied HLA-B-restricted epitopes and recently identified HLA-C-restricted epitopes of CMV were both used in the study. Public TCR beta signatures indicated both CMV infection and matching HLA type. Study conclusions and caveats: HLA-C-restricted CMV-specific TCR beta clonotypes were dominant in the ex vivo response. Carriers of CMV plus the relevant HLA were identified by cumulative public TCR beta family frequency.

CDR3 length: 15 amino acids. The V end was cut by 3 bases, the J end by 5 bases, with 17 bases between. Germline V gives CDR1 MNHEY, CDR2 SMNVEV (reference sequence). TCRdb processed the reads anew with MiXCR; each CDR3 protein has one entry. The profile covers around 340,000 distinct CDR3 sequences, with about 27% appearing a single time and 15% to 25% taken by the ten largest. As regards this clonotype: The target antigen is unknown.

The input for sequencing was cultured PBMCs, taken from culture after CMV antigen stimulation. This sequence originates from a human donor in good health (CMV status not recorded). Some clones in this sample may be carry-over from other donors' samples. J is TRBJ2-7 and V is TRBV27; possible D gene TRBD2, 6 bases. The CDR3 bases are TGTGCCAGCAGTTTGGCCGGGAGTTTCGGAAACGAGCAGTACTTC. This gives the protein CASSLAGSFGNEQYF.